This is a list of T cell receptor beta chains from one sample in a study of tumor-infiltrating lymphocytes in primary liver carcinoma. From the multiplex PCR reads, TCRdb called clonotypes with MiXCR, one entry per CDR3 protein. The sample lists tens of thousands of distinct CDR3 sequences, 60% to 85% occurring once. Sequenced: liver tumor tissue from sampling region 5. The receptors come from a man aged 35-49 years with primary liver carcinoma and hepatitis B virus infection. Both conserved end residues are part of each CDR3. Each record gives: V gene, clone size, D gene, J gene, CDR3 DNA, CDR3 protein. D genes are given only for firm matches. Expanded clones are given a class, and other clones once, few, many or no size at all.

v_call: TRBV11-2
clone_size: NA
d_call: NA
j_call: TRBJ2-5
cdr3_nt: TGTGCCTGTAGTTTAGAGGAAAGGGCCCAGTACTTC
cdr3_aa: CACSLEERAQYF

v_call: TRBV11-2
clone_size: NA
d_call: TRBD2
j_call: TRBJ2-1
cdr3_nt: TGTGCCAGCGGCATGGATACCGGACTAGCCATGGGTGAGCAGTTCTTC
cdr3_aa: CASGMDTGLAMGEQFF

v_call: TRBV29-1
clone_size: many
d_call: NA
j_call: TRBJ2-2
cdr3_nt: TGCAGCGTCCAGAACACCGGGGAGCTGTTTTTT
cdr3_aa: CSVQNTGELFF

v_call: TRBV2
clone_size: many
d_call: NA
j_call: TRBJ1-4
cdr3_nt: TGTGCCAGCAGTGAAGCGGGGCCTATCGGGGAAAAACTGTTTTTT
cdr3_aa: CASSEAGPIGEKLFF

v_call: TRBV28
clone_size: many
d_call: NA
j_call: TRBJ1-4
cdr3_nt: TGTGCCAGCGGTCCGCAGGGTGAAAAACTGTTTTTT
cdr3_aa: CASGPQGEKLFF

v_call: TRBV4-1
clone_size: NA
d_call: NA
j_call: TRBJ1-1
cdr3_nt: TGTGCCAGCAGCCACCTCCCGGGGTTGAACACTGAAGCTTACTTT
cdr3_aa: CASSHLPGLNTEAYF

v_call: TRBV12-3/TRBV12-4
clone_size: NA
d_call: NA
j_call: TRBJ1-1
cdr3_nt: TGTGCCGGCAGTTTAAGACAGTATGGGAATGAAGCTTTCTTT
cdr3_aa: CAGSLRQYGNEAFF

v_call: TRBV11-2
clone_size: NA
d_call: TRBD2
j_call: TRBJ2-3
cdr3_nt: TGTGCCAGCAGCTCAACTGCTAGCGGAAGGGCAGGGCGAGATACGCAGTATTTT
cdr3_aa: CASSSTASGRAGRDTQYF

v_call: TRBV30
clone_size: many
d_call: NA
j_call: TRBJ1-2
cdr3_nt: TGTGCCGGTTTGCTCTTGGAAAACTATGGCTACACCTTC
cdr3_aa: CAGLLLENYGYTF

v_call: TRBV6-5
clone_size: many
d_call: TRBD2
j_call: TRBJ2-7
cdr3_nt: TGTGCCAGCAGCCGGGGACTAGCGGGAGAATACGAGCAGTACTTC
cdr3_aa: CASSRGLAGEYEQYF

v_call: TRBV7-3
clone_size: NA
d_call: TRBD1
j_call: TRBJ2-5
cdr3_nt: TGTGCCAGCAGATTAAAGGGACAGGGGGCTCAAGAGACCCAGTACTTC
cdr3_aa: CASRLKGQGAQETQYF

v_call: TRBV29-1
clone_size: NA
d_call: TRBD2
j_call: TRBJ2-1
cdr3_nt: TGCAGCGCTACGGGGGGAGTGGCCTACAATGTGCGGTTCTTC
cdr3_aa: CSATGGVAYNVRFF

v_call: TRBV28
clone_size: many
d_call: NA
j_call: TRBJ2-7
cdr3_nt: TGTGCCAGCTCGGCCTTAGGGTCCTACGAGCAGTACTTC
cdr3_aa: CASSALGSYEQYF

v_call: TRBV4-1
clone_size: NA
d_call: TRBD1
j_call: TRBJ2-2
cdr3_nt: TGCGCCAGCACCCTGAGACAGGGAGAAGCCGAGGAGCTGTTTTTT
cdr3_aa: CASTLRQGEAEELFF

v_call: TRBV11-1
clone_size: once
d_call: TRBD2
j_call: TRBJ2-7
cdr3_nt: TGTGCCAGGAGCTTAGCGGGGACAAGACAGTATTTC
cdr3_aa: CARSLAGTRQYF

v_call: TRBV11-2
clone_size: NA
d_call: NA
j_call: TRBJ2-7
cdr3_nt: TGCGCCAGTGGCCAATATTCGGGAGGGGGCTCCGAGCAGTACTTC
cdr3_aa: CASGQYSGGGSEQYF

v_call: TRBV7-9
clone_size: once
d_call: NA
j_call: TRBJ2-3
cdr3_nt: TGTGCCAGCAGCCCCTCCAAACAGCCCCAGTATTTT
cdr3_aa: CASSPSKQPQYF

v_call: TRBV11-1
clone_size: few
d_call: NA
j_call: TRBJ2-7
cdr3_nt: TGTACCAGCAGCTTAACGGGGACAAAACGGTACTTC
cdr3_aa: CTSSLTGTKRYF

v_call: TRBV19
clone_size: few
d_call: NA
j_call: TRBJ2-3
cdr3_nt: TGTGCCAGTAGTAGGAGGCAGGGGTGGCTGGATACGCAGTATTTT
cdr3_aa: CASSRRQGWLDTQYF

v_call: TRBV29-1
clone_size: medium-sized
d_call: TRBD2
j_call: TRBJ2-5
cdr3_nt: TGCAGCGTCGATAGCGGGACTAGCGGGAGTATTGGGACCCAGTACTTC
cdr3_aa: CSVDSGTSGSIGTQYF

v_call: TRBV11-2
clone_size: NA
d_call: TRBD2
j_call: TRBJ2-7
cdr3_nt: TGTACCAACAGCTTATCCGTTAGACTAGCGGGAGGGGGGTACGAGCAGTACTTC
cdr3_aa: CTNSLSVRLAGGGYEQYF

v_call: TRBV29-1
clone_size: NA
d_call: TRBD1
j_call: TRBJ2-1
cdr3_nt: TGCAGCAGGTTGCCGGGACAGGGGGTGGATGACCAGTTCTTC
cdr3_aa: CSRLPGQGVDDQFF

v_call: TRBV20-1
clone_size: few
d_call: NA
j_call: TRBJ1-1
cdr3_nt: TGCAGTGCTAGAGATGGTAGGGCGCTGGACACTGAAGCTTTCTTT
cdr3_aa: CSARDGRALDTEAFF

v_call: TRBV20-1
clone_size: few
d_call: NA
j_call: TRBJ1-1
cdr3_nt: TGCAGTGCTCACGCCAGGGGTGGCACTGAAGCTTTCTTT
cdr3_aa: CSAHARGGTEAFF

v_call: TRBV6-1
clone_size: NA
d_call: TRBD1
j_call: TRBJ2-3
cdr3_nt: TGTACCAGCAGTGCGACAGGGTCCGCAGATACGCGGTATTTT
cdr3_aa: CTSSATGSADTRYF

v_call: TRBV6-2/TRBV6-3
clone_size: NA
d_call: NA
j_call: TRBJ2-6
cdr3_nt: TGTGCCAGCAGTGAGTGGGTCGACCCTGACTCTGGGGCCAACGCCCTGACTTTC
cdr3_aa: CASSEWVDPDSGANALTF

v_call: TRBV6-5
clone_size: many
d_call: NA
j_call: TRBJ2-2
cdr3_nt: TGTGCCAGCAGGGAGAGGGGCGGGGAGCTGTTTTTT
cdr3_aa: CASRERGGELFF

v_call: TRBV12-3/TRBV12-4
clone_size: NA
d_call: TRBD1
j_call: TRBJ2-6
cdr3_nt: TGTGCCAGCAGTTTAGGAGGGGGCGCCAACCCTGGGGCCAACGTCCTGACTTTC
cdr3_aa: CASSLGGGANPGANVLTF

v_call: TRBV12-3/TRBV12-4
clone_size: NA
d_call: NA
j_call: TRBJ2-5
cdr3_nt: TGTGCCAGCAGTATCCCAGCCACACAAGAGACCCAGTACTTC
cdr3_aa: CASSIPATQETQYF

v_call: TRBV4-1
clone_size: NA
d_call: NA
j_call: TRBJ1-2
cdr3_nt: TGCACGAGCAGCGAGACAGCTAACTATGGCTACACTTTC
cdr3_aa: CTSSETANYGYTF

v_call: TRBV11-2
clone_size: NA
d_call: NA
j_call: TRBJ2-2
cdr3_nt: TGTGCCAGCAACCGCAGGGGGGACGCCGGGGAGCTGTTTTTT
cdr3_aa: CASNRRGDAGELFF

v_call: TRBV18
clone_size: few
d_call: TRBD1
j_call: TRBJ2-7
cdr3_nt: TGTGCCAGCTCAACTGGGACAGGGGGAGCCTACGAGCAGTACTTC
cdr3_aa: CASSTGTGGAYEQYF

v_call: TRBV24-1
clone_size: NA
d_call: NA
j_call: TRBJ2-1
cdr3_nt: TGTGCCACCAGTGATGGCCGGGCCTACAATGAGCAGTTCTTC
cdr3_aa: CATSDGRAYNEQFF

v_call: TRBV10-2
clone_size: many
d_call: NA
j_call: TRBJ2-7
cdr3_nt: TGCGCCAGCAGTGAGACACTCCGGACAGTCTACGAGCAGTACTTC
cdr3_aa: CASSETLRTVYEQYF

v_call: TRBV28
clone_size: NA
d_call: NA
j_call: TRBJ1-2
cdr3_nt: TGTGCCAGCAGTTTTGACAGCAACTATGGGTACACCTTC
cdr3_aa: CASSFDSNYGYTF

v_call: TRBV2
clone_size: NA
d_call: NA
j_call: TRBJ2-5
cdr3_nt: TGTGCCAGCAGTAATACGGTAGGAGGGACCCAGTACTTC
cdr3_aa: CASSNTVGGTQYF

v_call: TRBV11-2
clone_size: NA
d_call: NA
j_call: TRBJ1-2
cdr3_nt: TGTGCCAGCAGAGAGAGGGACGCCACATATGGCTACACCTTT
cdr3_aa: CASRERDATYGYTF

v_call: TRBV7-9
clone_size: NA
d_call: NA
j_call: TRBJ2-2
cdr3_nt: TGTGCCAACAGCTTAGTTAACGGGGAGCCGTTTTTT
cdr3_aa: CANSLVNGEPFF

v_call: TRBV5-4
clone_size: NA
d_call: NA
j_call: TRBJ1-6
cdr3_nt: TGTGCCAGCAGCTTGGAGCACGCTAATTTACCCCTCCACTTT
cdr3_aa: CASSLEHANLPLHF

v_call: TRBV11-2
clone_size: once
d_call: NA
j_call: TRBJ2-7
cdr3_nt: TGTGCCGGCCGCCTATCTGTGGGAATATCCTACGAGCAGTATTTC
cdr3_aa: CAGRLSVGISYEQYF

v_call: TRBV11-2
clone_size: NA
d_call: NA
j_call: TRBJ2-3
cdr3_nt: TGTGCCAGCAGACCCCTGACCATCGGCAGCACAGATACGCAGTATTTT
cdr3_aa: CASRPLTIGSTDTQYF

v_call: TRBV5-1
clone_size: NA
d_call: NA
j_call: TRBJ2-5
cdr3_nt: TGTGCCAGCAGCTCAGTAGGGGAGACCCAGTACTTC
cdr3_aa: CASSSVGETQYF

v_call: TRBV10-2
clone_size: NA
d_call: NA
j_call: TRBJ2-1
cdr3_nt: TGCGCCTCCCTCGACGGGCTTTCCTCCTACGATGCGCAGTTCTTC
cdr3_aa: CASLDGLSSYDAQFF

v_call: TRBV24-1
clone_size: many
d_call: NA
j_call: TRBJ2-2
cdr3_nt: TGTGCCACCAGTGATCCCGACACCACCGGGGAGCTGTTTTTT
cdr3_aa: CATSDPDTTGELFF

v_call: TRBV12-3/TRBV12-4
clone_size: many
d_call: TRBD2
j_call: TRBJ2-2
cdr3_nt: TGTGCCAGCGAGCGGGGGGGCGGGGAGCTGTTTTTT
cdr3_aa: CASERGGGELFF

v_call: TRBV13
clone_size: many
d_call: NA
j_call: TRBJ2-1
cdr3_nt: TGTGCCAGCAGCTTAGGACAGGGGGGGACCTTC
cdr3_aa: CASSLGQGGTF

v_call: TRBV4-2
clone_size: NA
d_call: TRBD2
j_call: TRBJ2-3
cdr3_nt: TGTGCCAGCAGCCAAGAAGCGGGAGTAAGCGCAGATATGCAGTATTTT
cdr3_aa: CASSQEAGVSADMQYF

v_call: TRBV21-1
clone_size: many
d_call: NA
j_call: TRBJ2-7
cdr3_nt: TGTGCCAGCAAAACGGGGAGACCCTACGAGCAGTACTTC
cdr3_aa: CASKTGRPYEQYF

v_call: TRBV5-5
clone_size: many
d_call: NA
j_call: TRBJ2-3
cdr3_nt: TGTGCCAGCAGCCCTTCCGGGGTGAGCACAGATACGCAGTATTTT
cdr3_aa: CASSPSGVSTDTQYF

v_call: TRBV10-3
clone_size: NA
d_call: TRBD1
j_call: TRBJ2-3
cdr3_nt: TGTGCCATCAGTGGCTTACCGGGACAGGTGTCAACTATCACAGGTACGCAGTATTTT
cdr3_aa: CAISGLPGQVSTITGTQYF

v_call: TRBV12-3/TRBV12-4
clone_size: many
d_call: TRBD2
j_call: TRBJ2-7
cdr3_nt: TGTGCCAGCAGGCAAGCGGGAGGCTACGAGCAGTACTTC
cdr3_aa: CASRQAGGYEQYF

v_call: TRBV6-5
clone_size: NA
d_call: NA
j_call: TRBJ2-3
cdr3_nt: TGTGCTAGCAGATTCATAGCGGATAGCACAGATACGCAGTATTTT
cdr3_aa: CASRFIADSTDTQYF

v_call: TRBV11-2
clone_size: NA
d_call: NA
j_call: TRBJ2-7
cdr3_nt: TGTACCAGCAGCCTATTTGTGGGAATATCCTACGAGCAGTGCTTC
cdr3_aa: CTSSLFVGISYEQCF

v_call: TRBV4-1
clone_size: NA
d_call: NA
j_call: TRBJ1-2
cdr3_nt: TGCGTCAGCAGCCAGGTTCGAGGCTATGGCTACACCTTC
cdr3_aa: CVSSQVRGYGYTF

v_call: TRBV6-6
clone_size: many
d_call: TRBD1
j_call: TRBJ2-3
cdr3_nt: TGTGCCAGCAGTTACTCGTACCGGGACAGGGAGGACGCAGATACGCAGTATTTT
cdr3_aa: CASSYSYRDREDADTQYF

v_call: TRBV4-1
clone_size: NA
d_call: TRBD2
j_call: TRBJ2-1
cdr3_nt: TGTGCCAGCAGCCAGCCGGGAGGGCACAATGAGCAGTTCTTC
cdr3_aa: CASSQPGGHNEQFF